Listed below are T cell receptor beta chains from one sample, sequenced in a study of blood T cell repertoires in COVID-19. Clones were read by immunoSEQ multiplex PCR, and TCRdb kept only the in-frame ones, dropping some. The data show some 96,000 clones, over 65% seen once. The specimen was peripheral blood. The receptors stem from a human donor in a cohort sampled during active COVID-19. The CDR3 runs from the conserved cysteine through the conserved F or W. Each record gives: V gene, J gene, D gene, clone size, CDR3 protein, CDR3 DNA. D genes are given only for firm matches. Clone size, where shown, is once, few, many, or a class for clones that have expanded.

>TRBV5-6|TRBJ2-4|TRBD2|once
CASSLSLGRGLLSNIQYF
TGTGCCAGCAGCTTGTCTCTAGGGAGGGGTTTATTGAGTAACATTCAGTACTTC
>TRBV6-5|TRBJ2-5|TRBD1|once
CASSTRTGYQETQYF
TGTGCCAGCAGCACCCGGACAGGCTACCAAGAGACCCAGTACTTC
>TRBV30|TRBJ1-2|TRBD1|NA
CAWSAQGEGYGYTF
TGTGCCTGGAGTGCACAGGGGGAGGGTTATGGCTACACCTTC
>TRBV10-3|TRBJ2-3|NA|NA
CAISPGADTQYF
TGTGCCATCAGTCCAGGGGCAGATACGCAGTATTTT
>TRBV29-1|TRBJ1-1|NA|NA
CSVEGVMNTEAFF
TGCAGCGTTGAAGGAGTGATGAACACTGAAGCTTTCTTT
>TRBV5-6|TRBJ2-7|NA|NA
CASSLGLGSYEQYF
TGTGCCAGCAGCTTGGGACTAGGCTCCTACGAGCAGTACTTC
>TRBV11-1|TRBJ2-7|NA|NA
CASSRERSSSYEQYF
TGTGCCAGCAGCCGGGAAAGGTCGAGCTCCTACGAGCAGTACTTC
>TRBV5-6|TRBJ2-7|NA|NA
CASSLGPGNRYEQYF
TGTGCCAGCAGCTTGGGCCCCGGTAACCGTTACGAGCAGTACTTC
>TRBV19|TRBJ2-3|NA|NA
CASSTPGSTDTQYF
TGTGCCAGTAGTACCCCGGGTAGCACAGATACGCAGTATTTT
>TRBV6-6|TRBJ1-3|TRBD1|few
CASSYPGTGSGNTIYF
TGTGCCAGCAGTTACCCCGGGACAGGGAGTGGAAACACCATATATTTT
>TRBV10-1|TRBJ1-1|NA|few
CASSGNWGTEAFF
TGCGCCAGCAGCGGGAATTGGGGCACTGAAGCTTTCTTT
>TRBV19|TRBJ1-5|NA|NA
CASSFVNQPQHF
TGTGCCAGTAGTTTCGTCAATCAGCCCCAGCATTTT
>TRBV27|TRBJ2-7|NA|NA
CASSLFGVSSYEQYF
TGTGCCAGCAGTTTATTCGGGGTCTCCTCCTACGAGCAGTACTTC
>TRBV7-8|TRBJ2-7|NA|once
CASSLAGGLYEQYF
TGTGCCAGCAGCTTAGCGGGGGGATTATACGAGCAGTACTTC
>TRBV5-1|TRBJ1-1|TRBD1|NA
CASSFPGGTTEAFF
TGCGCCAGCAGCTTCCCAGGGGGGACGACTGAAGCTTTCTTT
>TRBV4-2|TRBJ1-5|TRBD1|NA
CASSQASTGNQPQHF
TGTGCCAGCAGCCAAGCCTCGACAGGGAACCAGCCCCAGCATTTT
>TRBV29-1|TRBJ1-2|NA|NA
CSVIHWLDRLSNYGYTF
TGCAGCGTTATTCATTGGCTCGACAGGTTATCTAACTATGGCTACACCTTC
>TRBV28|TRBJ2-7|TRBD2|once
CASSRTSGASYEQYF
TGTGCCAGCAGTCGCACTAGCGGAGCCTCCTACGAGCAGTACTTC
>TRBV7-3|TRBJ2-2|NA|NA
CASSTKGGAPTGELFF
TGTGCCAGCAGCACCAAAGGGGGGGCGCCCACCGGGGAGCTGTTTTTT
>TRBV6-5|TRBJ1-5|TRBD1|NA
CASRTGTGVQPQHF
TGTGCCAGCAGAACCGGGACAGGGGTGCAGCCCCAGCATTTT
>TRBV5-1|TRBJ2-7|TRBD1|few
CASSLSRDRGYEQYF
TGCGCCAGCAGCTTGAGCCGGGACAGGGGCTACGAGCAGTACTTC
>TRBV7-2|TRBJ1-4|NA|few
CASSLFEGWRGPVFF
TGTGCCAGCAGCTTATTTGAGGGATGGAGAGGCCCGGTGTTTTTT
>TRBV5-6|TRBJ1-6|NA|NA
CASSVGERDGYNSPLHF
TGTGCCAGCAGCGTGGGCGAGCGGGACGGCTATAATTCACCCCTCCACTTT
>TRBV7-2|TRBJ2-3|NA|NA
CASSLGVAVRTDTQYF
TGTGCCAGCAGCTTAGGAGTGGCGGTTCGCACAGATACGCAGTATTTT
>TRBV2|TRBJ2-7|TRBD1|NA
CASSDRDRKYF
TGTGCCAGCAGTGATCGGGACAGGAAGTACTTC
>TRBV30|TRBJ1-2|TRBD1|NA
CAWSPWTGAVAGYTF
TGTGCCTGGAGTCCGTGGACAGGGGCGGTTGCTGGCTACACCTTC
>TRBV11-2|TRBJ2-7|NA|NA
CASSLERTYEQYF
TGTGCCAGCAGCTTAGAGAGGACCTACGAGCAGTACTTC
>TRBV11-2|TRBJ1-2|NA|NA
CASSTELHYGYTF
TGTGCCAGCAGTACGGAGCTCCACTATGGCTACACCTTC
>TRBV6-5|TRBJ2-1|TRBD1|NA
CASSYSGQGYNEQFF
TGTGCCAGCAGTTACTCGGGACAGGGGTACAATGAGCAGTTCTTC
>TRBV12-3/TRBV12-4|TRBJ1-2|NA|NA
CASSLAGYGYTF
TGTGCCAGCAGTTTGGCAGGCTATGGCTACACCTTC
>TRBV12-3/TRBV12-4|TRBJ2-1|NA|NA
CASSLTAYNEQFF
TGTGCCAGCAGTTTGACAGCTTACAATGAGCAGTTCTTC
>TRBV7-2|TRBJ1-2|TRBD1|NA
CASSPYTGTARLNYGYTF
TGTGCCAGCAGCCCGTACACCGGGACAGCGAGACTTAACTATGGCTACACCTTC
>TRBV11-2|TRBJ2-7|NA|NA
CASTDKFPYEQYF
TGTGCCAGCACAGACAAGTTCCCCTACGAGCAGTACTTC
>TRBV10-3|TRBJ1-1|NA|NA
CAISESNRVDTEAFF
TGTGCCATCAGTGAGTCAAACAGGGTGGACACTGAAGCTTTCTTT
>TRBV2|TRBJ1-1|NA|NA
CASSEQGNTEAFF
TGTGCCAGCAGTGAACAGGGCAACACTGAAGCTTTCTTT